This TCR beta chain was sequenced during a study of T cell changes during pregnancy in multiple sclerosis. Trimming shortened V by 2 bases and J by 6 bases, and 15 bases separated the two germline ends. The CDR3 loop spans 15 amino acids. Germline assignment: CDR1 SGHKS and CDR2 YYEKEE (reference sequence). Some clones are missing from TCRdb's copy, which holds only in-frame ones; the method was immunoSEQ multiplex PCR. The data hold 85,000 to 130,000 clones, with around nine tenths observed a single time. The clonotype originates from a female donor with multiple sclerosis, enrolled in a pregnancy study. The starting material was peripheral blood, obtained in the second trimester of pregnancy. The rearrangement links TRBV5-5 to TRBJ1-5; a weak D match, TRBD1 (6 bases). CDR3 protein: CASSFSQGMGQPQHF. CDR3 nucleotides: TGTGCCAGCAGCTTTTCCCAGGGGATGGGTCAGCCCCAGCATTTT.